These 20 T cell receptor beta chains share one sample of origin, sequenced in a study of response to subunit inactivated influenza vaccine. TCRdb analysed the RT-PCR reads with MiXCR anew, one entry per CDR3 protein. In the table there are 650,000 to 700,000 distinct CDR3 sequences, approximately 14% of which are singletons. The material was PBMCs from blood, obtained 11 to 12 days after vaccination. The receptor set was obtained from a man aged 45-60 years who received an inactivated influenza vaccine.

This clonotype has more than one count but fewer than ten. The genes are TRBV6-2 or TRBV6-3 and TRBJ1-5, with no clear D. The germline gives CDR1 MNHEY, CDR2 SVGEGT. V dropped 1 base and J dropped 5 bases, with 6 bases sitting between them. This CDR3 has 13 residues. The CDR3 coding sequence is TGTGCCAGCAGTTACTACGGGGATCAGCCCCAGCATTTT. Protein: CASSYYGDQPQHF.

The V call is TRBV24-1, the J call TRBJ2-6; D unclear. Germline CDR1 is KGHDR and CDR2 is SFDVKD. V was shortened by 3 bases and J by 1 base, with 12 bases between the two germline ends. The CDR3 contains 17 residues. The CDR3 region has the DNA TGTGCCACCAGTGATACGGGCGCTTTATCTGGGGCCAACGTCCTGACTTTC. This encodes CATSDTGALSGANVLTF.

The table lists this clonotype with many counts. The chain carries TRBV7-9 and TRBJ1-2; 8 bases map to TRBD1. Germline V lookup: CDR1 SEHNR, CDR2 FQNEAQ (reference sequence). V gave up 1 base and J gave up 8 bases; unmatched junction bases: 3. The CDR3 consists of 13 residues. The CDR3, as DNA: TGTGCCAGCAGCTTAGAGACAGGGGTCGGCTACACCTTC. Amino acids: CASSLETGVGYTF.

CDR3: CASSPRDLGGTEAFF. CDR3 nucleotides: TGTGCCAGCTCACCAAGGGACTTAGGAGGCACTGAAGCTTTCTTT. This chain connects TRBV18 to TRBJ1-1; D is possibly TRBD1 (5 bases). The germline V gene encodes CDR1 KGHSH and CDR2 LQKENI. With 2 bases removed from V and 4 bases from J, the gap between germline ends came to 14 bases. This CDR3 contains 15 residues.

This clonotype has only a few counts. V gene TRBV5-1 combines with J gene TRBJ1-1; possibly TRBD1 for D (5 bases). The V gene's germline CDR1 is SGHRS and CDR2 YFSETQ. Trimming took 0 bases from V and 4 from J, leaving 10 bases between them. The CDR3 consists of 14 residues. The chain's CDR3 is CASSLGGVGTEAFF. The DNA of the CDR3 is TGCGCCAGCAGCTTGGGGGGGGTGGGCACTGAAGCTTTCTTT.

In this sample, this clonotype turned up a few times. V and J are TRBV27 and TRBJ2-3; 10 nucleotides match TRBD2. Germline V gene sequence: CDR1 MNHEY, CDR2 SMNVEV (reference sequence). CDR3 length: 15 amino acids. V shed 7 bases, J shed 5 bases, and the junction held 9 bases outside the gene matches. The CDR3 DNA reads TGTGCCAGCACAAAACTAGCGGGATCGGGAGATACGCAGTATTTT. The encoded protein is CASTKLAGSGDTQYF.

In its sample, this clonotype was seen a few times. The chain has TRBV28 and TRBJ2-7; the D gene is possibly TRBD2 (6 bases). Trimming pared 4 bases from V and 3 bases from J, leaving 16 bases between. The CDR3 spans 15 residues. Germline V lookup: CDR1 MDHEN, CDR2 SYDVKM. CDR3: CASSSFSGDDYEQYF. CDR3 nucleotide sequence: TGTGCCAGCAGTTCCTTTTCGGGGGATGACTACGAGCAGTACTTC.

In its sample, this clonotype was seen a few times. V gene TRBV12-3 or TRBV12-4 combines with J gene TRBJ2-7; 7 bases match TRBD1. V lost 3 bases, J lost 2 bases, and 4 bases stayed unmatched. This CDR3 region has 14 residues. The CDR3 loop reads CASSLGDRTYEQYF. CDR3 nucleotides: TGTGCCAGCAGTTTGGGGGACAGAACCTACGAGCAGTACTTC.

The V gene is TRBV5-6, the J gene TRBJ2-1; possibly TRBD2 for D (5 bases). V gave up 5 bases and J gave up 10 bases, with 19 bases separating them. This CDR3 has 14 residues. Per germline, CDR1 SGHDT and CDR2 YYEEEE. In DNA, the CDR3 is TGTGCCAGCAGTTTTGGACTGCCCGGGGTAGAGCAGTTCTTC. Its protein product is CASSFGLPGVEQFF.

In this sample, this clonotype turned up many times. The V gene is TRBV27, the J gene TRBJ2-7; 8 bases align to TRBD1. CDR1 and CDR2 (germline): MNHEY, SMNVEV (reference sequence). J lost 3 bases, V lost 2 bases, and 6 bases had no gene match. The CDR3 length is 15 residues. The CDR3 protein is CASSLRRTGGYEQYF. In DNA form, the CDR3 reads TGTGCCAGCAGTTTACGTCGAACAGGGGGCTACGAGCAGTACTTC.

This clonotype was seen only a few times. This chain joins TRBV6-1 and TRBJ2-2; D is uncertain. The CDR3 length is 15 residues. The ends were cut back, 6 bases at V and 1 base at J, with 12 bases in the middle. CDR1 and CDR2 from the germline V gene are MNHNS and SASEGT. The CDR3 region is CASSEDVRNTGELFF. CDR3 nucleotides: TGTGCCAGCAGCGAGGATGTGAGGAACACCGGGGAGCTGTTTTTT.

The chain carries TRBV3-1 and TRBJ2-4, with 13 bases aligning to TRBD2. With V trimmed by 3 bases and J by 8 bases, 10 bases remained unmatched. The germline gives CDR1 LGHDT, CDR2 YNNKEL (reference sequence). This CDR3 is built from 17 residues. CDR3 DNA sequence: TGTGCCAGCAGCCAGACCGCCCGACTAGCGGGAGGTTACATTCAGTACTTC. Its protein is CASSQTARLAGGYIQYF.

The chain uses TRBV20-1 and TRBJ2-2, with D unresolved. CDR3 length: 13 residues. Deletions cut 4 bases from V and 2 bases from J, with 8 bases between. Germline lookup yields CDR1 DFQATT and CDR2 SNEGSKA (reference sequence). CDR3 amino acids: CSANVFNTGELFF. The DNA for the CDR3 is TGCAGTGCTAACGTATTTAACACCGGGGAGCTGTTTTTT.

This clonotype came up a few times. The V gene is TRBV5-1, the J gene TRBJ2-2; 8 bases are a match to TRBD1. There are 16 residues in the CDR3. Germline loops: CDR1 SGHRS, CDR2 YFSETQ. After removal of 7 bases from V and 8 bases from J, the junction contained 16 bases not matched to a gene. CDR3 sequence: CASRISDRVDVGELFF. The CDR3 nucleotides read TGCGCCAGCCGAATTTCGGACAGGGTGGATGTTGGGGAGCTGTTTTTT.

This clonotype appeared a few times. The V and J genes are TRBV7-2 and TRBJ2-2; TRBD1 matches 8 bases. Germline loops: CDR1 SGHTA, CDR2 FQGNSA. V was clipped by 5 bases and J by 0 bases; unmatched bases: 5. The length of the CDR3 is 16 residues. CDR3 nucleotide sequence: TGTGCCAGCAGCCCCAGGGGGCCCACGAACACCGGGGAGCTGTTTTTT. It translates to CASSPRGPTNTGELFF.

This clonotype occurred a few times. J is TRBJ2-3 and V is TRBV7-9; TRBD1 matches 12 bases. Germline loops: CDR1 SEHNR, CDR2 FQNEAQ (reference sequence). The junction had 6 bases not matched to a gene; V was cut back by 3 bases and J by 5 bases. The CDR3 is 16 amino acids. As DNA, the CDR3 is TGTGCCAGCAGCTTTGGGGACAGGGGGCGAGGAGATACGCAGTATTTT. It specifies CASSFGDRGRGDTQYF.

The chain links TRBV3-1 to TRBJ1-2; 7 bases match TRBD1. The germline V gene encodes CDR1 LGHDT and CDR2 YNNKEL (reference sequence). The CDR3 consists of 14 residues. V lost 4 bases, J lost 4 bases, and 6 bases stayed unmatched. DNA for the CDR3: TGTGCCAGCAGCCCTCTCCGGGACAGCTATGGCTACACCTTC. It yields the protein CASSPLRDSYGYTF.

V gene TRBV5-6 combines with J gene TRBJ2-3, with TRBD2 matching over 8 bases. V shed 1 base, J shed 2 bases, and the junction held 6 bases outside the gene matches. This CDR3 has 16 residues. CDR1 SGHDT and CDR2 YYEEEE come from the germline V gene. In DNA, the CDR3 is TGTGCCAGCAGCTTGCTAAGACTAGCGTACACAGATACGCAGTATTTT. As protein: CASSLLRLAYTDTQYF.

This clonotype was seen only a few times. The V gene is TRBV6-6, the J gene TRBJ2-7; the D gene is possibly TRBD1 (5 bases). Trimming shortened V by 2 bases and J by 6 bases, and 11 bases separated the two germline ends. The length of the CDR3 is 13 residues. CDR1 is MNHNY and CDR2 is SVGAGI in the germline V gene (reference sequence). CDR3 residues: CASSYEVGREQYF. The CDR3 DNA is TGTGCCAGCAGTTACGAGGTGGGGCGCGAGCAGTACTTC.

The chain links TRBV12-3 or TRBV12-4 to TRBJ1-6, with 7 positions matching TRBD1. The V segment lost 4 bases and the J segment 3 bases; nucleotides outside the gene matches: 3. This CDR3 region has 15 residues. Written as DNA, the CDR3 is TGTGCCAGCAGTTCCCGACAGGGCTATAATTCACCCCTCCACTTT. Protein sequence: CASSSRQGYNSPLHF.